These 7 T cell receptor beta chains were all obtained from the same sample, sequenced in a study of shared clonotypes between healthy human individuals. TCRdb's copy holds only in-frame clones and misses some; the assay was immunoSEQ multiplex PCR. The repertoire holds roughly 890,000 clones, with around 93% as singletons. Cells designated naive CD8 were CD45RO-negative and were positively selected for CCR7, with terminally differentiated effector memory CD45RA+ cells excluded. Input material: naive CD8+ T cells sorted from blood. Receptors originate from a man between 25 and 39 years old in good health.

The V call is TRBV6-5, the J call TRBJ2-7; weak D call: TRBD1 (6 bases). V was clipped by 6 bases and J by 4 bases, with 13 bases between them. CDR3 length equals 13 residues. Germline CDR1 MNHEY, CDR2 SVGAGI. CDR3 amino acids: CASSYARGYEQYF. CDR3 bases: TGTGCCAGCAGCTACGCTAGGGGGTACGAGCAGTACTTC.

This chain joins TRBV5-1 and TRBJ2-7, with D hard to call. Trimming took 4 bases from V and 4 from J, leaving 15 bases between them. Germline V gene lookup returns CDR1 SGHRS and CDR2 YFSETQ. The CDR3 length is 14 residues. CDR3: CASSKDLLGYEQYF. For the CDR3, the DNA is TGCGCCAGCAGCAAGGACCTCCTCGGGTACGAGCAGTACTTC. The whole variable domain, filled in from reference TRBV5-1 and TRBJ2-7, reads KAGVTQTPRYLIKTRGQQVTLSCSPISGHRSVSWYQQTPGQGLQFLFEYFSETQRNKGNFPGRFSGRQFSNSRSEMNVSTLELGDSALYLCASSKDLLGYEQYFGPGTRLTVT.

This chain joins TRBV7-9 and TRBJ2-3, with 8 bases identical to TRBD1. Germline CDR1 SEHNR, CDR2 FQNEAQ (reference sequence). The V and J ends lost 5 bases and 4 bases, in that order; junction bases with no gene match: 8. The CDR3 runs 15 residues. Here the CDR3 DNA reads TGTGCCAGCAGCGCCCCTCAGGGGGCGGCAGATACGCAGTATTTT. Translating it yields CASSAPQGAADTQYF.

The chain employs TRBV6-6 and TRBJ2-7; D is undetermined. V was pared by 4 bases and J by 3 bases, with 16 bases between. Germline assignment: CDR1 MNHNY and CDR2 SVGAGI (reference sequence). The CDR3 covers 15 residues. The CDR3 DNA sequence: TGTGCCAGCAGTTCCTCAGGCCGACTCTACTACGAGCAGTACTTC. It is translated as CASSSSGRLYYEQYF.

In regard to this clone: One end of the junction fails to match germline, which may point to a read error. This chain links TRBV9 with TRBJ2-5; TRBD1 agrees at 10 bases. The CDR3 contains 12 residues. CDR1 and CDR2 from the germline V gene are SGDLS and YYNGEE. In DNA, the CDR3 is TGTGCCAGCAGCGCCGGGACAGGGGTAGGGGACTTC. This gives the protein CASSAGTGVGDF.

V usage is TRBV5-4 and J usage is TRBJ2-7; weak D call: TRBD2 (5 bases). There are 15 residues in the CDR3. Trimming pared 0 bases from V and 1 base from J, leaving 11 bases between. Germline CDR1 reads SGHNT; CDR2 reads YYREEE (reference sequence). The CDR3 protein is CASSLGSSGSYEQYF. As DNA, the CDR3 is TGTGCCAGCAGCTTGGGAAGTTCGGGGTCCTACGAGCAGTACTTC. The variable domain in full, with the rest retrieved from reference TRBV5-4 and TRBJ2-7, is ETGVTQSPTHLIKTRGQQVTLRCSSQSGHNTVSWYQQALGQGPQFIFQYYREEENGRGNFPPRFSGLQFPNYSSELNVNALELDDSALYLCASSLGSSGSYEQYFGPGTRLTVT.

The chain has TRBV27 and TRBJ2-1; D gene uncertain. CDR1 and CDR2 (germline): MNHEY, SMNVEV (reference sequence). The CDR3 is made up of 12 amino acids. V was clipped by 5 bases and J by 2 bases, with 4 bases between them. The CDR3 spells CASSATYNEQFF. The CDR3 DNA is TGTGCCAGCAGTGCAACCTACAATGAGCAGTTCTTC.